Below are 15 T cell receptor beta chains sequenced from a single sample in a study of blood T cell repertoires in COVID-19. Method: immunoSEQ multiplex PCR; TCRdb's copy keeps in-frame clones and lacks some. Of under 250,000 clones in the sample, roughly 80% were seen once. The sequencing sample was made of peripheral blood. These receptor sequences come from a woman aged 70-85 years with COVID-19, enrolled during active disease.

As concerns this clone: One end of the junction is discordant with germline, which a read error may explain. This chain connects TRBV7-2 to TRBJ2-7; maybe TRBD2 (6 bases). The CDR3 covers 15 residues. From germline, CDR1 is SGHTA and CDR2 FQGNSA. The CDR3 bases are TGTGCCAGCAGCCTTACGGGCGGCAAGAGTAGCGGAGCTTTGTTC. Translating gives CASSLTGGKSSGALF.

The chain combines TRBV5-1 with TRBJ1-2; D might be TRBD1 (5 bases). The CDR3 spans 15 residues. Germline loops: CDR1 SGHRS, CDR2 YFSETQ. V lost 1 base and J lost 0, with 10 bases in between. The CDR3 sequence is CASSLFRDTNYGYTF. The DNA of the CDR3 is TGCGCCAGCAGCTTGTTCAGGGATACTAACTATGGCTACACCTTC.

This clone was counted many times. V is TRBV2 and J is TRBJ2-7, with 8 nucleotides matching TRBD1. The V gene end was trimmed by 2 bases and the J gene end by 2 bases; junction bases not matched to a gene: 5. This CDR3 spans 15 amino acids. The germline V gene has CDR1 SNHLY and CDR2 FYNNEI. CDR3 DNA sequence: TGTGCCAGCAGTGAATGGGACAGGTTAACCTACGAGCAGTACTTC. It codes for CASSEWDRLTYEQYF.

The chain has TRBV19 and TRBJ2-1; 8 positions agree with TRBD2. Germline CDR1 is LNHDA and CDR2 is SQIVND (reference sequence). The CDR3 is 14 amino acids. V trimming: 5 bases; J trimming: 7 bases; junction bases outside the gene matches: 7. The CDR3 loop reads CASSVGLVGNEQFF. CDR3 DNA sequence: TGTGCCAGTAGTGTGGGACTAGTGGGGAATGAGCAGTTCTTC.

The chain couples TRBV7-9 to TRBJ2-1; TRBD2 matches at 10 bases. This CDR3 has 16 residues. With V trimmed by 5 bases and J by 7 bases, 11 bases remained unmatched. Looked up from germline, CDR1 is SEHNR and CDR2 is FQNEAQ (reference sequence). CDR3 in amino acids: CASSIYGLAGVNEQFF. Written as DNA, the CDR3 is TGTGCCAGCAGCATCTATGGCCTAGCGGGAGTGAATGAGCAGTTCTTC.

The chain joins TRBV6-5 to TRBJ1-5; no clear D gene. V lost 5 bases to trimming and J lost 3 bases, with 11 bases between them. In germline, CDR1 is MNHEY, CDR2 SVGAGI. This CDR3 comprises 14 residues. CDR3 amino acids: CASSPRAINQPQHF. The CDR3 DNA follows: TGTGCCAGCAGTCCGCGGGCCATCAATCAGCCCCAGCATTTT.

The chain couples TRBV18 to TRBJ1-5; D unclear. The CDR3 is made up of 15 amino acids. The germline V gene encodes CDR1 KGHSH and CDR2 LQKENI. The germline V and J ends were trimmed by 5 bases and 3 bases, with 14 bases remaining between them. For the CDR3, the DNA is TGTGCCAGCTCAGCCCCCGGGTCCTCCAATCAGCCCCAGCATTTT. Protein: CASSAPGSSNQPQHF. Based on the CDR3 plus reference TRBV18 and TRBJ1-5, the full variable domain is NAGVMQNPRHLVRRRGQEARLRCSPMKGHSHVYWYRQLPEEGLKFMVYLQKENIIDESGMPKERFSAEFPKEGPSILRIQQVVRGDSAAYFCASSAPGSSNQPQHFGDGTRLSIL.

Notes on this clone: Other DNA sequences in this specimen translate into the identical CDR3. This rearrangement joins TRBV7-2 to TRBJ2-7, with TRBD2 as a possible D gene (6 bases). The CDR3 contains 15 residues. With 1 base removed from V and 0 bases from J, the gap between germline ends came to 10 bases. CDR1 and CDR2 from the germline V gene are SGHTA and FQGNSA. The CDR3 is CASSLGAGSSYEQYF. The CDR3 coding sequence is TGTGCCAGCAGCTTAGGGGCGGGGAGCTCCTACGAGCAGTACTTC.

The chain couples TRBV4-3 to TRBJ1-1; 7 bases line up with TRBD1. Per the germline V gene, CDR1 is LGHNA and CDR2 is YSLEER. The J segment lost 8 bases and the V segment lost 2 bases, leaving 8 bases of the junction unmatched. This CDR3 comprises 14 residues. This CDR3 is CASSQLGQVVEAFF. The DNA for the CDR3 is TGCGCCAGCAGCCAACTAGGACAGGTTGTCGAAGCTTTCTTT.

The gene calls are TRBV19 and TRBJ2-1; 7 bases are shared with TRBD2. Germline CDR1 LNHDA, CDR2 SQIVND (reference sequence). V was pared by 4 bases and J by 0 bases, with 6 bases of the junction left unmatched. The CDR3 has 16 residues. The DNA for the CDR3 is TGTGCCAGTAGTAACCACTTAGCGGGCTCCTACAATGAGCAGTTCTTC. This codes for CASSNHLAGSYNEQFF.

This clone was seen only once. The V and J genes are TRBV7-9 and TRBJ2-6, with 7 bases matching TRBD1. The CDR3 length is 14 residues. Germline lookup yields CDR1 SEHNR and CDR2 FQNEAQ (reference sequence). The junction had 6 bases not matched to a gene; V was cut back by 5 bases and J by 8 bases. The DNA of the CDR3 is TGTGCCAGCAGCATGACAGGGTTAACCAACGTCCTGACTTTC. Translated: CASSMTGLTNVLTF.

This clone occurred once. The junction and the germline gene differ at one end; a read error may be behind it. The CDR3 coding sequence is TGTGCCACCAGCAGGAGCAAAGAGGCCCAGTACTTC. Translating gives CATSRSKEAQYF. The V call is TRBV15, the J call TRBJ2-5; unclear D gene. The CDR3 covers 12 residues. CDR1 LNHNV and CDR2 YYDKDF come from the germline V gene (reference sequence).

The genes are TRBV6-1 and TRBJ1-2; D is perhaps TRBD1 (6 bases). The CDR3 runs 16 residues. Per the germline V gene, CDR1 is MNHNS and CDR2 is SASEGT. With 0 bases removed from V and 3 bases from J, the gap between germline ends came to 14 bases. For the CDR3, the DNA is TGTGCCAGCAGTGAAGCCCCGGGGGGGGCCGACTATGGCTACACCTTC. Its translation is CASSEAPGGADYGYTF.

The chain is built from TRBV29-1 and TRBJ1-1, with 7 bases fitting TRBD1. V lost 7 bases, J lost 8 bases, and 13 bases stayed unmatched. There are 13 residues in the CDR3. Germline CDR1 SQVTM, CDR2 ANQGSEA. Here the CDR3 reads CSAGTVGNGEAFF. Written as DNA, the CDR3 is TGCAGCGCCGGGACAGTGGGAAATGGAGAAGCTTTCTTT.

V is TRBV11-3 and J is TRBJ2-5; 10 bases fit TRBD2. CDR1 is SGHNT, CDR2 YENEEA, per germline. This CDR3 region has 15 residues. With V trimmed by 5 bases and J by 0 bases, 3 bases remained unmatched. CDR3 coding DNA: TGTGCCAGCAGCCGGACTAGCGGAAACCAAGAGACCCAGTACTTC. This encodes CASSRTSGNQETQYF.